A selection of T cell receptor beta chains follows, all from one sample in a study of T cell responses to AZD1222 COVID-19 vaccine. Generated by immunoSEQ multiplex PCR, the TCRdb table keeps only in-frame clones and is missing some. The table has some 200,000 clones, roughly 92% seen once; the top ten hold around 3.7%. The source was peripheral blood, collected 28 days after the second AZD1222 dose. These receptors all come from an adult who received the AZD1222 COVID-19 vaccine. Both conserved end residues are part of each CDR3. A D gene is named only where the DNA matches it firmly. The size of a clone is reported for some rows only, either as once, few or many, or as a class for expanded clones.

NA,TRBJ2-3,TRBV29-1,NA,TGCAGCGTTGATAAGGGCTCCTATACGCAGTATTTT,CSVDKGSYTQYF
NA,TRBJ1-1,TRBV7-9,NA,TGTGCCAGCAGGGACAACCTATACAGCAGCACTGAAGCTTTCTTT,CASRDNLYSSTEAFF
NA,TRBJ2-7,TRBV5-1,NA,TGCGCCAGCAAGGTCGACTATGCGAGCTCCTACGAGCAGTACTTC,CASKVDYASSYEQYF
NA,TRBJ1-6,TRBV6-5,TRBD1,TGTGCCAGCAGTTACTTGTCCAGGGGGAGGGATTCACCCCTCCACTTT,CASSYLSRGRDSPLHF
NA,TRBJ2-7,TRBV7-3,TRBD2,TGTGCCAGCAGCTTAAGGGCTAGCGGGGGCGCCTACGAGCAGTACTTC,CASSLRASGGAYEQYF
NA,TRBJ2-7,TRBV19,TRBD1,TGTGCCAGTAGTCCGCGGACAGGGACTTACGAGCAGTACTTC,CASSPRTGTYEQYF
NA,TRBJ2-7,TRBV7-8,TRBD1,TGTGCCAGCAGCTTAGAGGGACAGGCATATTCATCCTACGAGCAGTACTTC,CASSLEGQAYSSYEQYF
NA,TRBJ1-2,TRBV6-6,NA,TGTGCCAGCAGTTCCCGGGACGGCTATGGCTACACCTTC,CASSSRDGYGYTF
NA,TRBJ2-7,TRBV27,NA,TGTGCCAGCAGTTTAAGTTCACCGAACTACGAGCAGTACTTC,CASSLSSPNYEQYF
NA,TRBJ2-1,TRBV19,TRBD2,TGTGCCAGTAAAGGCGGGAGGGCCTACAATGAGCAGTTCTTC,CASKGGRAYNEQFF
NA,TRBJ2-2,TRBV7-2,TRBD1,TGTGCCAGCAGCTTAAGGGGACAGAAGACCGGGGAGCTGTTTTTT,CASSLRGQKTGELFF
NA,TRBJ2-7,TRBV6-5,NA,TGTGCCAGCAGTTACTCGGCAGGGAGCGGCTACGAGCAGTACTTC,CASSYSAGSGYEQYF
NA,TRBJ2-1,TRBV5-1,NA,TGCGCCAGCAGCTTGGGGGGACTGCGCTCCTACAATGAGCAGTTCTTC,CASSLGGLRSYNEQFF
NA,TRBJ2-2,TRBV6-5,NA,TGTGCCAGCAGGGGGGACTCCAACACCGGGGAGCTGTTTTTT,CASRGDSNTGELFF
NA,TRBJ2-7,TRBV27,NA,TGTGCCAGCAGTTTAAGGGGCGGCCTCGCCTACGAGCAGTACTTC,CASSLRGGLAYEQYF
NA,TRBJ1-3,TRBV6-5,NA,TGTGCCAGCAGTTACAGCAGGAGTAGAAACACCATATATTTT,CASSYSRSRNTIYF
NA,TRBJ2-7,TRBV12-2,NA,TGTGCAAGTCCCTCGTGGAAGGACAGGGGGGTCTACGAGCAGTACTTC,CASPSWKDRGVYEQYF
NA,TRBJ1-1,TRBV4-2,NA,TGTGCCAGCAGCCACCCTGACAGTGAAGCTTTCTTT,CASSHPDSEAFF
NA,TRBJ2-1,TRBV6-5,NA,TGTGCCAGCCGATCCGGGACTTTGCTGTACAATGAGCAGTTCTTC,CASRSGTLLYNEQFF
once,TRBJ2-3,TRBV24-1,NA,TGTGCCACCAGCGATCTTCCCCGCTGGGCGAACACAGATACGCAGTATTTT,CATSDLPRWANTDTQYF
NA,TRBJ1-3,TRBV6-5,NA,TGTGCCAGCAGCCGACGGGACTCTGGAAACACCATATATTTT,CASSRRDSGNTIYF
NA,TRBJ1-1,TRBV5-1,NA,TGCGCCAGCAGCTTGGGGTACGAAGCTTTCTTT,CASSLGYEAFF
once,TRBJ2-7,TRBV4-3,NA,TGCGCCAGCAGCCAAGGGCCGGTCGGGGAGCAGTACTTC,CASSQGPVGEQYF
NA,TRBJ2-7,TRBV5-8,NA,TGTGCCAGCAGAAGTACTACCTACGAGCAGTACTTC,CASRSTTYEQYF
NA,TRBJ2-2,TRBV13,NA,TGTGCCAGCAGCTTTTACGGCGGGGAGCTGTTTTTT,CASSFYGGELFF
NA,TRBJ2-1,TRBV4-1,TRBD1,TGCGCCAGCAGCCAAGTCAGGGGGCCCTACAATGAGCAGTTCTTC,CASSQVRGPYNEQFF
NA,TRBJ1-1,TRBV11-2,TRBD1,TGTGCCAGCAGCCAGGACAGGTTAAATGAAGCTTTCTTT,CASSQDRLNEAFF
NA,TRBJ1-5,TRBV4-1,TRBD1,TGCGCCAGCAGCCAACAGGCAGGGGGAAGCAATCAGCCCCAGCATTTT,CASSQQAGGSNQPQHF
NA,TRBJ2-1,TRBV11-3,TRBD2,TGTGCCAGCAGCATAGAGGGCGGGAGTTGGAATGAGCAGTTCTTC,CASSIEGGSWNEQFF
once,TRBJ1-5,TRBV28,TRBD1,TGTGCCAGCAGTTTATTGGGACAGGGGCGCTCTTATAGCAATCAGCCCCAGCATTTT,CASSLLGQGRSYSNQPQHF
NA,TRBJ2-2,TRBV5-1,TRBD1,TGCGCCAGCAGCCCTACAGGGGGCGACACCGGGGAGCTGTTTTTT,CASSPTGGDTGELFF
NA,TRBJ2-3,TRBV5-1,TRBD1,TGCGCCAGCAGCTTGGGACAGGGGACACGCACAGATACGCAGTATTTT,CASSLGQGTRTDTQYF
NA,TRBJ1-3,TRBV18,NA,TGTGCCAGCTCACCAAGTAGGGGCACTGGAAACACCATATATTTT,CASSPSRGTGNTIYF
NA,TRBJ1-4,TRBV5-8,NA,TGTGCCAGCAGCCTGGTGAGAGAAAAACTGTTTTTT,CASSLVREKLFF
NA,TRBJ1-2,TRBV28,TRBD1,TGTGCCAGCAGGGGGACAGGGTCAGTCTATGGCTACACCTTC,CASRGTGSVYGYTF
NA,TRBJ2-7,TRBV2,NA,TGTGCCAGCAGTGAGGCGGGTTGGTCCTACGAGCAGTACTTC,CASSEAGWSYEQYF
NA,TRBJ1-1,TRBV2,NA,TGTGCCAGCAATCCATCTGGGGCGGGGAACACTGAAGCTTTCTTT,CASNPSGAGNTEAFF
NA,TRBJ2-1,TRBV5-1,TRBD2,TGCGCCAGCAGCTTACCGGGACTAGCGACCAATGAGCAGTTCTTC,CASSLPGLATNEQFF
once,TRBJ2-2,TRBV11-2,NA,TGTGCCAGCAGCTCTGGGACCTACACCGGGGAGCTGTTTTTT,CASSSGTYTGELFF
NA,TRBJ2-3,TRBV27,TRBD2,TGTGCCAGCTCTGAGGCTAGCGGGAGGGCCTTGAAGTTGTATTTT,CASSEASGRALKLYF
NA,TRBJ1-1,TRBV28,NA,TGTGCCAGCAGTTTTGTTTTAGTGAGATTGAACACTGAAGCTTTCTTT,CASSFVLVRLNTEAFF
NA,TRBJ2-1,TRBV28,NA,TGTGCCAGCGAATTAGGGTTGGGGCAGTTCTTC,CASELGLGQFF
NA,TRBJ2-1,TRBV14,TRBD1,TGTGCCAGCAGCCAAACAGGGGACGTATATCAGTTCTTC,CASSQTGDVYQFF
NA,TRBJ1-2,TRBV28,TRBD1,TGTGCCAGCAGTCTGCGACCTCCCGGGACAGGGGCCTATGGCTACACCTTC,CASSLRPPGTGAYGYTF
few,TRBJ2-3,TRBV12-3/TRBV12-4,NA,TGTGCCACCAGGGGTCGCACAGATACGCAGTATTTT,CATRGRTDTQYF
NA,TRBJ1-2,TRBV19,TRBD1,TGTGCCAGTAGCCCGGGACAGGGGTATGGCTACACCTTC,CASSPGQGYGYTF
NA,TRBJ1-6,TRBV28,NA,TGTGCCACAACCGCCATGGGAGGTGGACGCTATAATTCACCCCTCCACTTT,CATTAMGGGRYNSPLHF
NA,TRBJ1-3,TRBV7-9,NA,TGTGCCAGCAGCTTAGGAAGACTCTCTGGAAACACCATATATTTT,CASSLGRLSGNTIYF
many,TRBJ1-1,TRBV12-3/TRBV12-4,NA,TGTGCCAGCAGTTTAGGCGGGGGAACTGAAGCTTTCTTT,CASSLGGGTEAFF
once,TRBJ1-1,TRBV13,NA,TGTGCCAGCAGCCCCCCGGGAAAGGCGAACACTGAAGCTTTCTTT,CASSPPGKANTEAFF
NA,TRBJ2-4,TRBV19,TRBD2,TGTGCCAGTAGTATAGATCCCGGAGGGACTAGCGGGAGCAAAAACATTCAGTACTTC,CASSIDPGGTSGSKNIQYF
NA,TRBJ1-2,TRBV6-6,NA,TGTGCCAGCAGTTACGGGTTGAGCTACACCTTC,CASSYGLSYTF
NA,TRBJ1-5,TRBV29-1,NA,TGCAGCCCGTGGGTGTCAGGGTCTAGCAATCAGCCCCAGCATTTT,CSPWVSGSSNQPQHF
once,TRBJ2-1,TRBV12-5,NA,TGTGCTAGTGGTTTGGTGGTGAATGAGCAGTTCTTC,CASGLVVNEQFF
NA,TRBJ2-2,TRBV5-1,NA,TGCGCCAGCAGCTTGGCCCCGGGTAACACCGGGGAGCTGTTTTTT,CASSLAPGNTGELFF
NA,TRBJ1-2,TRBV5-5,TRBD1,TGTGCCAGCAGCTTGCGGCAGGGGGTCGACTATGGCTACACCTTC,CASSLRQGVDYGYTF